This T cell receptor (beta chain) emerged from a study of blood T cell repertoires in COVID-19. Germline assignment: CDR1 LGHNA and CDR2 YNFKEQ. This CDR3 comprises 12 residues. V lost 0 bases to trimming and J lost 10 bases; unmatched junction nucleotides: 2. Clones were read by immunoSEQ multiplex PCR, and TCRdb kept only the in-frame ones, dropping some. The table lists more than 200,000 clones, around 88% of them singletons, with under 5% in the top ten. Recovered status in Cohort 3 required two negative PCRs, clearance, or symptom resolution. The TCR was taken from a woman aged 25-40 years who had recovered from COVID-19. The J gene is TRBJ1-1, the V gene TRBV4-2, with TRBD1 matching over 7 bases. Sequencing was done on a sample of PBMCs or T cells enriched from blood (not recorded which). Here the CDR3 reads CASSQEGTVAFF. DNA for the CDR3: TGTGCCAGCAGCCAAGAAGGGACAGTAGCTTTCTTT.